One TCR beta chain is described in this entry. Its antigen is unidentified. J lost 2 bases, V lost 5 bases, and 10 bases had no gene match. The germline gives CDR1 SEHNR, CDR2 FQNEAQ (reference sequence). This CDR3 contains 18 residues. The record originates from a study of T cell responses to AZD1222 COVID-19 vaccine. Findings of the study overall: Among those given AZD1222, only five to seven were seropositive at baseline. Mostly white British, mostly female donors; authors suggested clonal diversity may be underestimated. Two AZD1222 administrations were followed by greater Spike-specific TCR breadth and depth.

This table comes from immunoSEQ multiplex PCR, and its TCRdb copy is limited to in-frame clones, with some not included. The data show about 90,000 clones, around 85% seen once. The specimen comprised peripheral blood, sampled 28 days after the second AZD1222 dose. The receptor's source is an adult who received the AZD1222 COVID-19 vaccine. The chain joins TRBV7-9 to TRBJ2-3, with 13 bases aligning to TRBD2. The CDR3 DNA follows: TGTGCCAGCAGCCTCGGACTAGCGGGGGCCATTGACACAGATACGCAGTATTTT. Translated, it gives CASSLGLAGAIDTDTQYF.